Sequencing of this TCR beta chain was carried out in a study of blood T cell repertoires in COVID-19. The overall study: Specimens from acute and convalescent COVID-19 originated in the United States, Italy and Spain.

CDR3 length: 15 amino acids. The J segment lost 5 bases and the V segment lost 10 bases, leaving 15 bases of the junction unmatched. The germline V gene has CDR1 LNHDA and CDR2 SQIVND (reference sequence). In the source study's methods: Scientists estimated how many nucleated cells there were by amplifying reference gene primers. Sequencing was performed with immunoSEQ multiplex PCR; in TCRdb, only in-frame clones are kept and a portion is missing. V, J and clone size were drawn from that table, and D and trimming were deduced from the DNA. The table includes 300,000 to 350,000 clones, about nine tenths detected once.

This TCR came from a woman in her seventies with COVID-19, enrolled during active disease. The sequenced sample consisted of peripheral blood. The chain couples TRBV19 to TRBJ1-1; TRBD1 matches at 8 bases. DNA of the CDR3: TGTGCCACCTCGGACAGGGCCAAACAAAGAACTGAAGCTTTCTTT. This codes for CATSDRAKQRTEAFF.